Following are 31 T cell receptor beta chains from one sample sequenced in a study of PD-L1 blockade in urothelial cancer. Profiled with immunoSEQ multiplex PCR; TCRdb holds only in-frame clones, not every one. The sample lists about 130,000 clones, about four fifths occurring once. The time point here: pretreatment peripheral blood. Sequences were derived from PBMCs, sampled around atezolizumab (anti-PD-L1) treatment. The receptor source for this set is a man between 50 and 59 years old with urothelial cancer.

The CDR3 here is CASSDWEGAGELFF. The CDR3 DNA follows: TGTGCCAGCAGTGACTGGGAAGGGGCCGGGGAGCTGTTTTTT. The chain employs TRBV2 and TRBJ2-2, with D tentatively TRBD1 (5 bases). There are 14 residues in the CDR3. The germline V gene has CDR1 SNHLY and CDR2 FYNNEI. Trimming pared 3 bases from V and 6 bases from J, leaving 11 bases between.

V usage is TRBV5-4 and J usage is TRBJ2-7; TRBD2 matches at 13 bases. With V trimmed by 3 bases and J by 7 bases, 4 bases remained unmatched. Germline-derived CDR1 and CDR2 are SGHNT and YYREEE (reference sequence). The CDR3 length is 14 residues. The CDR3 region is CASSSGLAGSEQYF. As DNA, the CDR3 is TGTGCCAGCAGCTCGGGACTAGCGGGGTCGGAGCAGTACTTC.

This chain links TRBV28 with TRBJ2-7; TRBD1 might be the D (5 bases). Trimming left V 8 bases short and J 6 bases short, with 17 bases between. The CDR3 length is 13 residues. Germline loops: CDR1 MDHEN, CDR2 SYDVKM. The CDR3 region is CASLPGLFGEQYF. CDR3 nucleotide sequence: TGTGCCAGCCTACCAGGGTTGTTTGGCGAGCAGTACTTC.

The chain joins TRBV11-2 to TRBJ2-7; D is perhaps TRBD2 (5 bases). This CDR3 has 13 amino acids. Germline V gene data show CDR1 as SGHAT and CDR2 as FQNNGV. The V end was cut by 2 bases, the J end by 3 bases, with 8 bases between. The CDR3 nucleotides are TGTGCCAGCAGCTTATCGGGATACTACGAGCAGTACTTC. It encodes CASSLSGYYEQYF. The entire variable domain, with the rest obtained from reference TRBV11-2 and TRBJ2-7, is as follows: EAGVAQSPRYKIIEKRQSVAFWCNPISGHATLYWYQQILGQGPKLLIQFQNNGVVDDSQLPKDRFSAERLKGVDSTLKIQPAKLEDSAVYLCASSLSGYYEQYFGPGTRLTVT.

This chain uses TRBV9 with TRBJ1-2; D may be TRBD1 (6 bases). The CDR3 totals 12 residues. The ends were cut back, 4 bases at V and 7 bases at J, with 11 bases in the middle. CDR1 is SGDLS, CDR2 YYNGEE, per germline. This chain's CDR3 is CASSTQGRGYTF. DNA for the CDR3: TGTGCCAGCAGCACACAGGGACGTGGCTACACCTTC. Filled out from reference TRBV9 and TRBJ1-2, the complete variable domain reads DSGVTQTPKHLITATGQRVTLRCSPRSGDLSVYWYQQSLDQGLQFLIQYYNGEERAKGNILERFSAQQFPDLHSELNLSSLELGDSALYFCASSTQGRGYTFGSGTRLTVV.

The J gene is TRBJ2-6, the V gene TRBV19; D is ambiguous. In germline, CDR1 is LNHDA, CDR2 SQIVND (reference sequence). The CDR3 loop spans 14 amino acids. V was cut by 7 bases and J by 0 bases, with 7 bases left in between. The CDR3 DNA reads as TGTGCCAGTAAACTGCTCTCTGGGGCCAACGTCCTGACTTTC. This sequence encodes CASKLLSGANVLTF.

Regarding this clone: A read error may produce the germline difference seen at one junction end. V is TRBV6-5 and J is TRBJ1-6; a possible D gene is TRBD1 (6 bases). CDR1 is MNHEY, CDR2 SVGAGI, per germline. The CDR3 is 15 residues long. The CDR3 sequence is CASRRQASDNSPLHF. CDR3 DNA sequence: TGTGCCAGCAGACGACAGGCCTCCGATAATTCACCCCTCCACTTT.

The V gene is TRBV9, the J gene TRBJ2-5; D is ambiguous. Germline V CDR1 and CDR2: SGDLS, YYNGEE. This CDR3 contains 13 residues. Trimming cost V 0 bases and J 5 bases, with 8 bases left between them. The CDR3 protein is CASSVGLEETQYF. CDR3 sequence (DNA): TGTGCCAGCAGCGTAGGACTGGAGGAGACCCAGTACTTC.

The rearrangement links TRBV6-1 to TRBJ1-1; D possibly corresponds to TRBD1 (5 bases). Germline CDR1 and CDR2: MNHNS and SASEGT. V was shortened by 4 bases and J by 4 bases, with 10 bases between the two germline ends. The CDR3 contains 13 residues. CDR3 sequence reads: CASSGQGLTEAFF. CDR3 nucleotide sequence: TGTGCCAGCAGTGGTCAGGGACTCACTGAAGCTTTCTTT.

The chain is built from TRBV29-1 and TRBJ1-1; D call uncertain. Trimming removed 6 bases from V and 1 base from J, with 6 bases in between. Germline V gives CDR1 SQVTM, CDR2 ANQGSEA. CDR3 length: 11 amino acids. CDR3 bases: TGCAGCGTCACGGGGAACACTGAAGCTTTCTTT. Amino acid sequence: CSVTGNTEAFF.

The chain employs TRBV2 and TRBJ2-1; no clear D gene. The germline gives CDR1 SNHLY, CDR2 FYNNEI. The CDR3 is made up of 13 amino acids. V was clipped by 4 bases and J by 5 bases, with 9 bases between them. CDR3 bases: TGTGCCAGCAGTGCTTCAGGTCACAATGAGCAGTTCTTC. This encodes CASSASGHNEQFF.

The chain recombines TRBV6-1 with TRBJ2-1, with a tentative D call TRBD2 (6 bases). With 8 bases removed from V and 3 bases from J, the gap between germline ends came to 14 bases. Per the germline V gene, CDR1 is MNHNS and CDR2 is SASEGT. CDR3 length: 14 amino acids. CDR3 region: CASLQGGVYNEQFF. CDR3 DNA sequence: TGTGCCAGCCTTCAGGGAGGTGTCTACAATGAGCAGTTCTTC.

V and J are TRBV7-9 and TRBJ1-1; unclear D gene. Trimming cost V 4 bases and J 3 bases, with 9 bases left between them. This CDR3 is 13 amino acids long. CDR1 and CDR2 (germline): SEHNR, FQNEAQ (reference sequence). CDR3 sequence reads: CASSSVEYTEAFF. In DNA, the CDR3 is TGTGCCAGCAGCTCAGTGGAGTACACTGAAGCTTTCTTT.

The chain is built from TRBV15 and TRBJ1-4, with 9 bases fitting TRBD1. V lost 6 bases and J lost 8; bases outside the gene matches: 4. The CDR3 has 13 residues. Germline CDR1 is LNHNV and CDR2 is YYDKDF (reference sequence). CDR3 protein: CATRGTGREKLFF. The CDR3 nucleotides read TGTGCCACCAGGGGGACAGGGCGGGAAAAACTGTTTTTT. The complete variable domain, with remaining parts taken from reference TRBV15 and TRBJ1-4, reads DAMVIQNPRYQVTQFGKPVTLSCSQTLNHNVMYWYQQKSSQAPKLLFHYYDKDFNNEADTPDNFQSRRPNTSFCFLDIRSPGLGDTAMYLCATRGTGREKLFFGSGTQLSVL.

V usage is TRBV11-2 and J usage is TRBJ2-1; 10 bases agree with TRBD2. This CDR3 spans 17 amino acids. The germline V gene has CDR1 SGHAT and CDR2 FQNNGV. V lost 3 bases to trimming and J lost 2 bases; unmatched junction nucleotides: 7. CDR3 amino acids: CASSLSASGSPYNEQFF. The CDR3 DNA is TGTGCCAGCAGCTTGTCGGCTAGCGGGAGTCCCTACAATGAGCAGTTCTTC.

The rearrangement links TRBV15 to TRBJ2-7; possible D gene TRBD1, 7 bases. Germline loops: CDR1 LNHNV, CDR2 YYDKDF (reference sequence). Trimming stripped 4 bases from V and 0 bases from J, with 13 bases between. CDR3 length: 15 residues. CDR3 DNA sequence: TGTGCCACCAGCATACGACAGGGACTCTCCTACGAGCAGTACTTC. Translated, it gives CATSIRQGLSYEQYF.

This chain connects TRBV19 to TRBJ1-5, with D perhaps TRBD1 (5 bases). Looked up from germline, CDR1 is LNHDA and CDR2 is SQIVND (reference sequence). The CDR3 covers 13 residues. Deletions cut 6 bases from V and 6 bases from J, with 12 bases between. CDR3 coding DNA: TGTGCCAGTAGGGGGACTACGGGTCAGCCCCAGCATTTT. Translating it yields CASRGTTGQPQHF.

This clone came up once. The chain recombines TRBV5-1 with TRBJ2-7, with 8 bases fitting TRBD1. Germline V gene data show CDR1 as SGHRS and CDR2 as YFSETQ. J was trimmed by 6 bases and V by 7 bases; bases with no gene match: 18. CDR3 size: 16 residues. CDR3 protein: CASVKDPGQAFSEQYF. The CDR3 DNA sequence: TGCGCCAGCGTTAAAGATCCGGGACAGGCCTTTAGCGAGCAGTACTTC.

The chain employs TRBV19 and TRBJ1-1; D not certain. Between the trimmed V and J ends, which lost 4 bases and 1 base, there was a span of 7 bases. The CDR3 is made up of 13 amino acids. Germline assignment: CDR1 LNHDA and CDR2 SQIVND (reference sequence). CDR3 DNA: TGTGCCAGTAGTAAGAGACAGAACACTGAAGCTTTCTTT. Translated: CASSKRQNTEAFF.

This clone came up a few times. The chain recombines TRBV6-1 with TRBJ1-5, with D uncertain. V was pared by 6 bases and J by 2 bases, with 11 bases between. This CDR3 has 14 residues. Per the germline V gene, CDR1 is MNHNS and CDR2 is SASEGT. The CDR3 region has the DNA TGTGCCAGCAGGCGGGAGTACGGCAATCAGCCCCAGCATTTT. Translated: CASRREYGNQPQHF.

To note about this clone: One junction end disagrees with the germline gene, perhaps due to a read error. The genes are TRBV7-7 and TRBJ2-3; D gene uncertain. The CDR3 is made up of 13 amino acids. The germline V gene has CDR1 SSHAT and CDR2 FNYEAQ (reference sequence). The CDR3 DNA reads TGTGCTAGCAGCTTAGCAGAAAGTGGCACGCAGTATTTT. It translates to CASSLAESGTQYF.

V gene TRBV10-2 combines with J gene TRBJ1-2; 7 bases map to TRBD1. V lost 3 bases to trimming and J lost 8 bases; unmatched junction nucleotides: 3. CDR3 size: 12 residues. The germline gives CDR1 WSHSY, CDR2 SAAADI. The CDR3 spells CASSEQGLGYTF. CDR3 nucleotides: TGCGCCAGCAGTGAACAGGGGCTCGGCTACACCTTC.

The genes are TRBV13 and TRBJ2-3; perhaps TRBD2 as D (6 bases). Germline CDR1 reads PRHDT; CDR2 reads FYEKMQ (reference sequence). This CDR3 spans 16 amino acids. Trimming left V 2 bases short and J 0 bases short, with 12 bases between. The CDR3 loop reads CASSLKGTSSTDTQYF. The CDR3 coding sequence is TGTGCCAGCAGCTTAAAAGGGACTTCTAGCACAGATACGCAGTATTTT.

V usage is TRBV19 and J usage is TRBJ1-4, with a tentative D call TRBD1 (6 bases). Trimming took off 4 bases at V and 4 bases at J, with 13 bases between the two ends. CDR1 is LNHDA, CDR2 SQIVND, per germline (reference sequence). This CDR3 has 15 amino acids. The CDR3: CASSTRPGDNEKLFF. CDR3 in DNA: TGTGCCAGTAGTACCCGGCCAGGGGATAATGAAAAACTGTTTTTT.

This clone was seen a single time. The CDR3 sequence: CASSQYWTGGTGELFF. In DNA, the CDR3 is TGTGCCAGCAGCCAATACTGGACAGGGGGGACCGGGGAGCTGTTTTTT. The chain combines TRBV14 with TRBJ2-2, with 10 nucleotides matching TRBD1. Looked up from germline, CDR1 is SGHDN and CDR2 is FVKESK. The CDR3 is made up of 16 amino acids. Losses at the gene ends were 2 bases for V and 5 bases for J; bases not matched to a gene: 5.

This sequence joins TRBV18 and TRBJ2-1, with 13 bases that match TRBD2. J was trimmed by 2 bases and V by 0 bases; bases with no gene match: 4. CDR3 length equals 18 residues. Germline assignment: CDR1 KGHSH and CDR2 LQKENI. The CDR3 bases are TGTGCCAGCTCACCACCGGGACTAGCGGGAAGCACCTACAATGAGCAGTTCTTC. The encoded protein is CASSPPGLAGSTYNEQFF. Combining the CDR3 with reference TRBV18 and TRBJ2-1 gives the whole variable domain NAGVMQNPRHLVRRRGQEARLRCSPMKGHSHVYWYRQLPEEGLKFMVYLQKENIIDESGMPKERFSAEFPKEGPSILRIQQVVRGDSAAYFCASSPPGLAGSTYNEQFFGPGTRLTVL.

V is TRBV19 and J is TRBJ2-7, with 9 bases identical to TRBD1. Losses at the gene ends were 6 bases for V and 7 bases for J; bases not matched to a gene: 13. CDR1 and CDR2 from the germline V gene are LNHDA and SQIVND (reference sequence). This CDR3 contains 15 residues. In nucleotides, the CDR3 is TGTGCCAGTAGAACCACCGGGACAGGGACCGGGGAGCAGTACTTC. This translates into CASRTTGTGTGEQYF.

This chain joins TRBV28 and TRBJ2-6; maybe TRBD2 (5 bases). The CDR3 contains 15 residues. The germline V gene has CDR1 MDHEN and CDR2 SYDVKM. Trimming left V 8 bases short and J 1 base short, with 12 bases between. As DNA, the CDR3 is TGTGCCAGCTCCAATAGGAGGTCTGGGGCCAACGTCCTGACTTTC. It translates to CASSNRRSGANVLTF.

Concerning this clone: Within the sample, other DNA sequences also encode this same CDR3. CDR3 amino acids: CASSPRLAGVDEQYF. CDR3 nucleotide sequence: TGTGCCAGCTCACCACGACTAGCGGGAGTTGACGAGCAGTACTTC. The chain uses TRBV18 and TRBJ2-7, with 12 bases that match TRBD2. The V gene end was trimmed by 1 base and the J gene end by 5 bases; junction bases not matched to a gene: 3. The germline V gene has CDR1 KGHSH and CDR2 LQKENI. There are 15 residues in the CDR3.

The chain links TRBV25-1 to TRBJ2-7; no definite D call. CDR1 and CDR2 from the germline V gene are MGHDK and SYGVNS. The V end lost 6 bases, the J end lost 3 bases, and 18 bases lay between the germline ends. The CDR3 is 15 amino acids. The CDR3 is CASSEGPGGGYEQYF. DNA for the CDR3: TGTGCCAGCAGCGAAGGTCCTGGCGGCGGCTACGAGCAGTACTTC.

This clone was seen repeatedly, ten times or more. The genes are TRBV4-1 and TRBJ2-7; D is unresolved. Germline V gene data show CDR1 as MGHRA and CDR2 as YSYEKL. The germline V and J ends were trimmed by 0 bases and 2 bases, with 11 bases remaining between them. CDR3 length: 15 amino acids. The CDR3 here is CASSQDEALTYEQYF. CDR3 bases: TGCGCCAGCAGCCAAGATGAGGCCCTAACCTACGAGCAGTACTTC.